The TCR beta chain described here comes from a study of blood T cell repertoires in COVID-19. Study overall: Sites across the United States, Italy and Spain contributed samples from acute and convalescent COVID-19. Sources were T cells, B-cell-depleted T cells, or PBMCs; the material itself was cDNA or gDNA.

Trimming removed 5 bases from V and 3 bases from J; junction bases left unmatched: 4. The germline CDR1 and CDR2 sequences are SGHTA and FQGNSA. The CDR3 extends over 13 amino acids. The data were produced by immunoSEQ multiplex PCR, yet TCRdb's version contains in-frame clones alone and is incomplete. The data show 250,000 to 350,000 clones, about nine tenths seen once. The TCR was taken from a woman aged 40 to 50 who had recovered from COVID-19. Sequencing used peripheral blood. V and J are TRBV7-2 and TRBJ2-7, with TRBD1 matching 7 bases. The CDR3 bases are TGTGCCAGCAGCCCGGGACAGTTCTACGAGCAGTACTTC. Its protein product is CASSPGQFYEQYF.